This T cell receptor (beta chain) was identified in a study of shared clonotypes between healthy human individuals (dated by TCRdb to 2018 to 2020). General notes on the study: A couple of women and a few men aged 18 to 49 years were included in the cohort. Libraries were prepared and TCR repertoires were sequenced by different laboratories using diverse techniques, in order to increase sequencing depth and limit assay-specific biases. Between about 0.8 and 9.5 billion PBMCs per donor were obtained by leukapheresis. To estimate repertoire size and how much clonotype sharing occurs between individuals, the study deeply sequenced the blood TCR repertoires of five healthy adults. For each donor, CD4 naive and CD4 memory were each run on three plates, CD8 naive on two plates, and CD8 memory on one plate.

The full study reports these points: Naive subsets generally had larger estimated clonotype richness than memory subsets did. Sampling was restricted to blood, and TCR repertoires in tissue are likely to differ from TCR repertoires in blood. Higher generation probabilities were observed for clonotypes shared by all four sorted-subset donors than for non-shared clonotypes. Incomplete sequencing was indicated by rarefaction of sorted-subset datasets, despite the large sequencing depth. Across a handful of donors, approximately 4.6% of naive CD4, approximately 3.5% of naive CD8, under 2.5% of memory CD4, and 0.3% to 0.45% of memory CD8 clonotypes were shared. Pairwise subsampling indicated that sequencing depth was expected to affect the degree of clonotype sharing among donors. Because the study included a small number of donors, the genetic and exposure-history diversity represented was limited.

For the CD8 naive samples, CD45RO-negative cells were positively selected for CCR7, yielding a CD45RA+CCR7+ population from which TemRA cells were excluded. Donors were healthy HIV-negative adults with no recently reported acute infections or vaccinations. Every donor was a Caucasian adult residing in Nashville, Tennessee, USA. Blood was obtained by leukapheresis, after which PBMCs were separated by Ficoll-Histopaque density gradient centrifugation and cryopreserved in liquid nitrogen vapor phase. Analytical flow cytometry was used to check the purity and quantity of each magnetically sorted T cell population. Genomic DNA was isolated from each sorted fraction and quantified by UV absorbance on a Nanodrop 2000c. Using the deep immunoSEQ assay, TCR CDR3 regions were amplified from genomic DNA by multiplex PCR. Genomic DNA extracted from each cell subset was distributed evenly over all wells of several immunoSEQ 96-well plates, and each plate served as one replicate. For sorted subsets, 150 to 250 ng genomic DNA, equal to 30,000 to 35,000 T cell genomes, was loaded into each replicate PCR. Purified libraries were measured with a Qubit 3.0 fluorometer, size-checked on a Bioanalyzer 2100, and measured again with the KAPA Library Quantification kit. A separate single-read 150-cycle Illumina NextSeq 550 flow cell was used to sequence each immunoSEQ 96-well plate. The authors processed their data as follows. Because the immunoSEQ output included only junctional sequences and no quality scores, the filtering could not be the same as the filtering used for full-length reads. To assign V/J genes and CDR3, sequences were annotated against IMGT germline references using PyIR, a Python wrapper for IgBLAST v1.9. Reads were filtered out if the reads had weak V/J assignments (E-value above 1e-6), no CDR3, stop codons, out-of-frame junctions, or ambiguous translated residues. V3J clonotypes were defined as sequences sharing an identical inferred V gene, J gene, and CDR3 amino acid sequence. Percentage overlap between repertoires was computed as shared unique clonotypes divided by the size of the smaller repertoire. RTK rarefaction, the Chao1 estimator, and Recon v2.1 estimates of unobserved clonotypes were used to assess repertoire richness. Generation probabilities for all TCRbeta clonotypes obtained by the gDNA method from a few donors were computed using OLGA. In TCRdb, the immuneACCESS table is reduced to in-frame sequences with V and J assigned. These tables do not hold every clone; where another copy was compared, an unresolved V gene accounts for under half, and the others remain unexplained. V, J and clone size were drawn from that table, and D and trimming were deduced from the DNA. The sample table holds around 2.1 million clones, of which roughly 91% were seen once. In total, the top ten clones hold roughly 1.8% of the sample.

About this clone itself: The antigen this receptor binds is unknown. No much larger clone is present one base from it, and per-base qualities are unavailable.

CDR1 and CDR2 were assigned from the germline V gene (reference sequence) as PRHDT and FYEKMQ. V lost 3 bases and J lost 4 bases; the stretch between them is 13 bases long. The CDR3 sequence holds 14 residues, the cysteine and phenylalanine included. The entry retains the CDR3 DNA only, 42 bases that are in frame from base 1. This TCR came from a man between 18 and 29 years old in good health. Some clones in this sample may be carry-over from other donors' samples. This receptor chain uses TRBV13 and TRBJ2-7, and possibly TRBD1, on 6 matching bases. Sequencing was carried out using naive CD8+ T cells from PBMCs. The sample's cell subset or site label, in plain terms: CD45RA+CCR7+. In nucleotide form, the sequence is TGTGCCAGCAGCTTCGGAAGGGGGATTTACGAGCAGTACTTC. It codes for CASSFGRGIYEQYF.